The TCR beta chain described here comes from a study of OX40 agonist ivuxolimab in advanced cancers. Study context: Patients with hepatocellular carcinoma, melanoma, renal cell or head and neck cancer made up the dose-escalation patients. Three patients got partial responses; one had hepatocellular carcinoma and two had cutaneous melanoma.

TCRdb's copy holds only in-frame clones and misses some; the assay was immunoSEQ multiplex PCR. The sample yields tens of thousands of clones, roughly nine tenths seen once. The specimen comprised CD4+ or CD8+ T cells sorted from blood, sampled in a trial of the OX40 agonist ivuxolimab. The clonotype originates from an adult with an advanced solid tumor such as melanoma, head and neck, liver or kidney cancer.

The DNA for the CDR3 is TGTGCCAGCAGCCTAAGCGGGGCGGGGAGGGCCTACAATGAGCAGTTCTTC. It encodes CASSLSGAGRAYNEQFF. This sequence joins TRBV4-2 and TRBJ2-1; 7 nucleotides line up with TRBD2. The germline V gene has CDR1 LGHNA and CDR2 YNFKEQ. V shed 4 bases, J shed 2 bases, and the junction held 11 bases outside the gene matches. CDR3 length: 17 residues.